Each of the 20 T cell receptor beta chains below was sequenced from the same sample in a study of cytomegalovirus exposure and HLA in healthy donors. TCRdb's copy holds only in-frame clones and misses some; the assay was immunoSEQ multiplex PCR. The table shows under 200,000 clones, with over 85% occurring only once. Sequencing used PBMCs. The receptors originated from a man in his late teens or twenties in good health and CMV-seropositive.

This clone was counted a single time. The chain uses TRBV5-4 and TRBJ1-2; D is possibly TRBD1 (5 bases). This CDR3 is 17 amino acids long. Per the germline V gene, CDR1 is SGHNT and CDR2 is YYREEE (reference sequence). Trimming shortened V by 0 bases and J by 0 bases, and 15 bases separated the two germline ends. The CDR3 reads CASSLVGLQGSNYGYTF. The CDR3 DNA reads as TGTGCCAGCAGCTTGGTGGGCCTGCAGGGATCTAACTATGGCTACACCTTC.

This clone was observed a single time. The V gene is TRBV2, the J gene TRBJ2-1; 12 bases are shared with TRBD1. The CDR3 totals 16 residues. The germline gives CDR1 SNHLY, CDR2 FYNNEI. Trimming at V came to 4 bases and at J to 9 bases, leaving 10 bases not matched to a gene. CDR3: CASSGHRDRGRREQFF. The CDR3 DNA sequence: TGTGCCAGCAGTGGGCACCGGGACAGGGGGCGTCGTGAGCAGTTCTTC.

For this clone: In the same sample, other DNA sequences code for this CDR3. Here the CDR3 reads CASSLGDSSYEQYF. CDR3 DNA: TGCGCCAGCAGCTTAGGAGACAGCTCCTACGAGCAGTACTTC. The chain couples TRBV5-1 to TRBJ2-7, with a possible D match to TRBD1 (5 bases). CDR3 length equals 14 residues. CDR1 and CDR2 (germline): SGHRS, YFSETQ. The V gene lost 2 bases and the J gene lost 0 bases, with 9 bases spanning the gap.

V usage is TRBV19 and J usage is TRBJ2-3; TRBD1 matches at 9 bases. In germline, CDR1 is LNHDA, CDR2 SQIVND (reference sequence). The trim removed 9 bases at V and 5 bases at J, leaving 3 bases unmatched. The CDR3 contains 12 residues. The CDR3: CASRTGVDTQYF. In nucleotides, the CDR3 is TGTGCCAGCCGGACAGGGGTAGATACGCAGTATTTT.

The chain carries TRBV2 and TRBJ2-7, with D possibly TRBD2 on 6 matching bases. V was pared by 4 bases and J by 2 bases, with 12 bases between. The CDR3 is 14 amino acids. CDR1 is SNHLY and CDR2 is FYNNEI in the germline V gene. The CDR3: CASSGGTGPYEQYF. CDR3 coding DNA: TGTGCCAGCAGTGGAGGGACTGGCCCCTACGAGCAGTACTTC.

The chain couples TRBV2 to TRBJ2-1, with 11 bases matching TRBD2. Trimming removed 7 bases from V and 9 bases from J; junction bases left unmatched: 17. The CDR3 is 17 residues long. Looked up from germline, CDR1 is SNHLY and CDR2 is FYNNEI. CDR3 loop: CASKIRLAGKTGGEQFF. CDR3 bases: TGTGCCAGCAAAATTAGACTAGCGGGAAAAACCGGTGGTGAGCAGTTCTTC.

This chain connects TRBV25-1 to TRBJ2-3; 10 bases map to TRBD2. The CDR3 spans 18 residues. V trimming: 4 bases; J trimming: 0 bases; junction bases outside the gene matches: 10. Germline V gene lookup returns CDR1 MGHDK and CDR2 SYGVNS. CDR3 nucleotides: TGTGCCAGCAGTGGGACAAAGCGGGAGGGCCGAAGCACAGATACGCAGTATTTT. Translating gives CASSGTKREGRSTDTQYF.

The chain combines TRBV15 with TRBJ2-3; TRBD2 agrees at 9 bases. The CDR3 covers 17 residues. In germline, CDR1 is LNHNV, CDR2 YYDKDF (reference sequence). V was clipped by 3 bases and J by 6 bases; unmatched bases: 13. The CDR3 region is CATSSWPAGGTRDTQYF. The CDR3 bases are TGTGCCACCAGCAGTTGGCCGGCGGGAGGGACGAGGGATACGCAGTATTTT.

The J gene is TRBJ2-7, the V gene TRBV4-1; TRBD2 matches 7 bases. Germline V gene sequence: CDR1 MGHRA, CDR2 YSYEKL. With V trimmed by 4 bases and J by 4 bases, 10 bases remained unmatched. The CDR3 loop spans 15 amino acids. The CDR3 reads CASSPGSGIPYEQYF. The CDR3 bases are TGCGCCAGCAGCCCAGGGAGCGGGATCCCTTACGAGCAGTACTTC.

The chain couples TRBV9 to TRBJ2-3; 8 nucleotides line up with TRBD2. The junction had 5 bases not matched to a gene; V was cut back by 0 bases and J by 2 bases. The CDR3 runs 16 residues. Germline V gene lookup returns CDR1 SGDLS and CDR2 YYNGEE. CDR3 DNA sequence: TGTGCCAGCAGCGTAGATCCTAGCGGGTACACAGATACGCAGTATTTT. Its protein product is CASSVDPSGYTDTQYF.

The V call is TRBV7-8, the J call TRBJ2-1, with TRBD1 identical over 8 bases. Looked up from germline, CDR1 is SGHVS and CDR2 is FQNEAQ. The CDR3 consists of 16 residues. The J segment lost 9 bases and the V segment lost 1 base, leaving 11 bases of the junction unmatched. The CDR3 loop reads CASSLVEAGGKIEQFF. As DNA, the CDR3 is TGTGCCAGCAGCTTAGTCGAGGCAGGGGGCAAGATTGAGCAGTTCTTC.

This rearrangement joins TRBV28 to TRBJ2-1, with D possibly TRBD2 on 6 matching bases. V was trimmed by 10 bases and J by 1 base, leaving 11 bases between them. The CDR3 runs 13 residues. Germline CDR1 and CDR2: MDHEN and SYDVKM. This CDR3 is CATGAGSYNEQFF. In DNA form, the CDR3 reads TGTGCCACCGGGGCGGGATCCTACAATGAGCAGTTCTTC.

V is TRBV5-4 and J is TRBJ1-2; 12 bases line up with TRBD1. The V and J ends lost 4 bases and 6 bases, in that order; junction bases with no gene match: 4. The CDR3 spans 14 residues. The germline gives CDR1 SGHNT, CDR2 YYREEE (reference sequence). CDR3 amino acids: CASSGRDRGHGYTF. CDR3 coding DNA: TGTGCCAGCAGCGGCCGGGACAGGGGGCATGGCTACACCTTC.

The CDR3 loop reads CSAEGDPVTDTQYF. DNA for the CDR3: TGCAGCGCCGAGGGAGATCCGGTGACAGATACGCAGTATTTT. The V gene is TRBV29-1, the J gene TRBJ2-3; a possible D gene is TRBD2 (5 bases). Germline V lookup: CDR1 SQVTM, CDR2 ANQGSEA. Trimming removed 7 bases from V and 3 bases from J, with 17 bases in between. The CDR3 extends over 14 amino acids.

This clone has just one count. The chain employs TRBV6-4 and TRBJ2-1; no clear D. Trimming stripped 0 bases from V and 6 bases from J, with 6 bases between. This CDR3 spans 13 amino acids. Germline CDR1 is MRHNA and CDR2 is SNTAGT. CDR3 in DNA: TGTGCCAGCAGTGACTCGAGCGTCAATGAGCAGTTCTTC. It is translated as CASSDSSVNEQFF.

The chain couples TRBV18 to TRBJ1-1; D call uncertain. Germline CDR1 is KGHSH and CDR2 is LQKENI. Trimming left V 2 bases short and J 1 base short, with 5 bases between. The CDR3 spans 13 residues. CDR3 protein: CASSPAGNTEAFF. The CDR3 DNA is TGTGCCAGCTCACCAGCAGGGAACACTGAAGCTTTCTTT.

In DNA, the CDR3 is TGCAGCGTTGAAGTACCAGGGGGAATATCCTACGAGCAGTACTTC. This sequence encodes CSVEVPGGISYEQYF. The rearrangement links TRBV29-1 to TRBJ2-7; 7 positions agree with TRBD1. The CDR3 spans 15 residues. CDR1 SQVTM and CDR2 ANQGSEA come from the germline V gene. J gave up 1 base and V 1 base, and 7 bases lay outside the gene matches.

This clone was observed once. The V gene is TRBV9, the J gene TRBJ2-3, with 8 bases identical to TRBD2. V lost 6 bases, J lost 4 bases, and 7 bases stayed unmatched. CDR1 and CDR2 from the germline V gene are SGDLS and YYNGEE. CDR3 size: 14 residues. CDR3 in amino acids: CASTPGGAPDTQYF. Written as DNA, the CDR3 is TGTGCCAGCACTCCGGGGGGGGCCCCAGATACGCAGTATTTT. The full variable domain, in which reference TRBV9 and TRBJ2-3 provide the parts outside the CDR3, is DSGVTQTPKHLITATGQRVTLRCSPRSGDLSVYWYQQSLDQGLQFLIQYYNGEERAKGNILERFSAQQFPDLHSELNLSSLELGDSALYFCASTPGGAPDTQYFGPGTRLTVL.

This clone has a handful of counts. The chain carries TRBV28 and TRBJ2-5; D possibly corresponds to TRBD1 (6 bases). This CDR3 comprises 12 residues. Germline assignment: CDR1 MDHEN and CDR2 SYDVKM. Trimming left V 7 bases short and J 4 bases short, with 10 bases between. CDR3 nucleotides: TGTGCCAGCAATACAGGGTCAGAGACCCAGTACTTC. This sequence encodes CASNTGSETQYF. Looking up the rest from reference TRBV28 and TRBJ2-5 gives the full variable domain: DVKVTQSSRYLVKRTGEKVFLECVQDMDHENMFWYRQDPGLGLRLIYFSYDVKMKEKGDIPEGYSVSREKKERFSLILESASTNQTSMYLCASNTGSETQYFGPGTRLLVL.

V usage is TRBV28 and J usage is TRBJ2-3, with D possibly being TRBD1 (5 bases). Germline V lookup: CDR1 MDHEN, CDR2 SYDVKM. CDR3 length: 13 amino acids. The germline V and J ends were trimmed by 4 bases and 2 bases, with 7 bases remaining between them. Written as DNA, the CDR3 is TGTGCCAGCAGTTCTGGGGCCACAGATACGCAGTATTTT. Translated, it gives CASSSGATDTQYF.